The entry below gives a single T cell receptor (beta chain) sequence along with its context. This CDR3 comprises 15 residues. V gave up 5 bases and J gave up 5 bases, with 18 bases separating them. Germline loops: CDR1 SGHVS, CDR2 FNYEAQ. The data are from a study of T-cell reconstitution after alpha-beta-depleted transplantation in children. For TCRbeta, the library was prepared with unique molecular identifiers. Each CDR3 protein is one row after TCRdb ran MiXCR on the PCR reads. Seen here are 400,000 to 550,000 distinct CDR3 sequences, roughly a tenth observed once, and the top ten hold 2%. V usage is TRBV7-6 and J usage is TRBJ1-2; weak D call: TRBD1 (5 bases). The input for sequencing was PBMCs, taken before TCRalphabeta/CD19-depleted stem cell transplant. The source is a child aged 2-15 years with inherited bone marrow failure, due to receive a stem cell transplant. The CDR3: CASSPGPNDAYGYTF. The CDR3, as DNA: TGTGCCAGCAGCCCGGGACCTAATGACGCTTATGGCTACACCTTC.